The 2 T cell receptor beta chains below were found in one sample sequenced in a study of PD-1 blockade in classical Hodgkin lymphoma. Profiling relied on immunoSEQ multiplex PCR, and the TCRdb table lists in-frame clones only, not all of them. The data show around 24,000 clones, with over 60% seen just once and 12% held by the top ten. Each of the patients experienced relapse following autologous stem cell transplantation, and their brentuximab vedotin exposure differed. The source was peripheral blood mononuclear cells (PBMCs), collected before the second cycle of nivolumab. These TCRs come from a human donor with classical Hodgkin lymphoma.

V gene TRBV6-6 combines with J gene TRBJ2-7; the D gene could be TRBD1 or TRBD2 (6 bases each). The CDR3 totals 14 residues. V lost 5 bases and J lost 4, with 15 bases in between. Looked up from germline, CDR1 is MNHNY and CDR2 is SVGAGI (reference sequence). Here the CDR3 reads CASSVGRGGYEQYF. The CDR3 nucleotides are TGTGCCAGCAGTGTGGGGCGAGGGGGGTACGAGCAGTACTTC.

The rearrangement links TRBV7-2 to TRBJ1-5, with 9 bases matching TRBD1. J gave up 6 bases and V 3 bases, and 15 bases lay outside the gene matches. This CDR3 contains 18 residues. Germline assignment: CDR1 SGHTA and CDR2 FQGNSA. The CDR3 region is CASSFVGTGYNPRQPQHF. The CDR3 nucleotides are TGTGCCAGCAGCTTCGTCGGGACAGGGTACAATCCTCGTCAGCCCCAGCATTTT.